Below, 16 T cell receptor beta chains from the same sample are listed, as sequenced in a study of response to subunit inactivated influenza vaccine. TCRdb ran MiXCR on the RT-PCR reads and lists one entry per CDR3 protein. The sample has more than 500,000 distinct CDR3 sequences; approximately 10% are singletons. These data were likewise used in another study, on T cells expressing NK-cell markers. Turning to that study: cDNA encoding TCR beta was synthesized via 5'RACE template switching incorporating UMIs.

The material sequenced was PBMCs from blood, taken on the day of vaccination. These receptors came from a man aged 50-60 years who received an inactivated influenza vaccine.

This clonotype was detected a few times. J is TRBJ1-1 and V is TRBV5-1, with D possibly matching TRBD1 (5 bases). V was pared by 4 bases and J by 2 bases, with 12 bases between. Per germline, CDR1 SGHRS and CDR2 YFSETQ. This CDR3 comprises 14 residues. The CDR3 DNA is TGCGCCAGCAGCGTGGGACCGAGCAACACTGAAGCTTTCTTT. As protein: CASSVGPSNTEAFF.

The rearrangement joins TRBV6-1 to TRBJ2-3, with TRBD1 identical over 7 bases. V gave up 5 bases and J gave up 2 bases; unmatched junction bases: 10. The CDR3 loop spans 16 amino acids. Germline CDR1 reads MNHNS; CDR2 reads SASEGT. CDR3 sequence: CASSTTGISSTDTQYF. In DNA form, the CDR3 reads TGTGCCAGCAGTACGACAGGGATTTCCTCCACAGATACGCAGTATTTT.

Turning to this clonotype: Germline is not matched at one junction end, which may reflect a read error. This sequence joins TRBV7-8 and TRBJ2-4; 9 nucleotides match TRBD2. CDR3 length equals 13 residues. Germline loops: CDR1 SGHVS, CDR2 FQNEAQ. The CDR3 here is CASSLQAGGPADF. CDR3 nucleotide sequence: TGTGCCAGCAGCTTACAGGCGGGAGGGCCTGCGGACTTC. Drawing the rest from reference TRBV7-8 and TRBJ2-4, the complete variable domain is GAGVSQSPRYKVAKRGQDVALRCDPISGHVSLFWYQQALGQGPEFLTYFQNEAQLDKSGLPSDRFFAERPEGSVSTLKIQRTQQEDSAVYLCASSLQAGGPADFGAGTRLSVL.

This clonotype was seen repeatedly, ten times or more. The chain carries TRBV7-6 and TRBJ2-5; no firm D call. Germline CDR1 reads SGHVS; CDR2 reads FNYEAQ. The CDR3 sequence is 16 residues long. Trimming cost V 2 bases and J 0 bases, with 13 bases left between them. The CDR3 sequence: CASSLRSPSNQETQYF. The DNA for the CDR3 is TGTGCCAGCAGCTTAAGATCCCCCAGTAACCAAGAGACCCAGTACTTC.

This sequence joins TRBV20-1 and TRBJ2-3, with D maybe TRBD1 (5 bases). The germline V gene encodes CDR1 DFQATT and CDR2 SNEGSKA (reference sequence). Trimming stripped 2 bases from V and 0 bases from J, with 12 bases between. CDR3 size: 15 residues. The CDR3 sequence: CSARRGFTSTDTQYF. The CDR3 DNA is TGCAGTGCTAGAAGGGGATTTACTAGCACAGATACGCAGTATTTT.

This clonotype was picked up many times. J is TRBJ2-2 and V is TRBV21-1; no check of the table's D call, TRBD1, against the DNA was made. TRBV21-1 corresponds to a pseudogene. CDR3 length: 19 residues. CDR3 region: CASRKWDRTSVANTGELFF. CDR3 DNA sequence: TGTGCCAGCAGAAAGTGGGACAGGACTTCCGTCGCGAACACCGGGGAGCTGTTTTTT.

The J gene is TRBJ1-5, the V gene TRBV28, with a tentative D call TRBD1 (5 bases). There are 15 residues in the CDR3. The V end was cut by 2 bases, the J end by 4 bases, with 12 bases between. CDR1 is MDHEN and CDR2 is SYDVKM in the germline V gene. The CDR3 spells CASSLLQAGNQPQHF. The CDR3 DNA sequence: TGTGCCAGCAGTTTACTCCAGGCAGGGAATCAGCCCCAGCATTTT.

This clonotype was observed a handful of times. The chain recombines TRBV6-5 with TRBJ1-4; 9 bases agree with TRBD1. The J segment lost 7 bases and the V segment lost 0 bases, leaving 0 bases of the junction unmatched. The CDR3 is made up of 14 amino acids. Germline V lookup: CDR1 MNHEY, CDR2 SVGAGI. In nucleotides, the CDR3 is TGTGCCAGCAGTTACTCGACAGGGGGTGAAAAACTGTTTTTT. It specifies CASSYSTGGEKLFF.

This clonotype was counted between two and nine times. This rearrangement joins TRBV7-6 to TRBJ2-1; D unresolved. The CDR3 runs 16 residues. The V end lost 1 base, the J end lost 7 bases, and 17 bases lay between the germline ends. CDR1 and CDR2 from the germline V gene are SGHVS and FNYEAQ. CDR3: CASSLGTPPIWNEQFF. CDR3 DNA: TGTGCCAGCAGCTTAGGAACGCCCCCCATATGGAATGAGCAGTTCTTC.

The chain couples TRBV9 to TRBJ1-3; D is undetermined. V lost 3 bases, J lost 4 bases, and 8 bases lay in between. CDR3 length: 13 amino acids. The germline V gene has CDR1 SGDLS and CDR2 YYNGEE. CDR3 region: CASSAASGNTIYF. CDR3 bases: TGTGCCAGCAGCGCCGCCTCCGGAAACACCATATATTTT.

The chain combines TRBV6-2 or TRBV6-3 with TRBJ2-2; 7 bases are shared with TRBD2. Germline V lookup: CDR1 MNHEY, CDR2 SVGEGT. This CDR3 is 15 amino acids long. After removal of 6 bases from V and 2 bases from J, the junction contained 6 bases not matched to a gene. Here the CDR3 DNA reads TGTGCCAGCAGACCCGGGGGGTTAAACACCGGGGAGCTGTTTTTT. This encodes CASRPGGLNTGELFF.

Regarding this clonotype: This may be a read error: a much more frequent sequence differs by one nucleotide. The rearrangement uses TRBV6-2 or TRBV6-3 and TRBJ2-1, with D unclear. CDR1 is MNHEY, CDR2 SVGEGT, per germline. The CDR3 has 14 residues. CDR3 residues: CASSYSPFYNDQFF. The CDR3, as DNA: TGTGCCAGCAGTTACTCCCCCTTTTACAATGATCAGTTCTTC.

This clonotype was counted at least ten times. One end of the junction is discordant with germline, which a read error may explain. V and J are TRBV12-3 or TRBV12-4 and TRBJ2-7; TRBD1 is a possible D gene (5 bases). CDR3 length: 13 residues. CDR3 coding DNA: TGCGCCAGCAGCTTGCAGGGATACTACGAGCAGTACTTC. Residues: CASSLQGYYEQYF.

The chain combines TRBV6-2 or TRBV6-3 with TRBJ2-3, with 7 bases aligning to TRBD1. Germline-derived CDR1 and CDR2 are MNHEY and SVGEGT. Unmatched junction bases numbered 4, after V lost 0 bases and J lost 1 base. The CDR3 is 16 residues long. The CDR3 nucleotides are TGTGCCAGCAGTTACTCTATTGGACAGGGCACAGATACGCAGTATTTT. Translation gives CASSYSIGQGTDTQYF.

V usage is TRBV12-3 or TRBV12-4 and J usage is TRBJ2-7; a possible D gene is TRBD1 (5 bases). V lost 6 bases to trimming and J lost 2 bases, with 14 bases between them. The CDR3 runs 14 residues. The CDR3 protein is CASSPMMTAYEQYF. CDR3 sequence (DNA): TGTGCCAGCAGCCCGATGATGACAGCCTACGAGCAGTACTTC.

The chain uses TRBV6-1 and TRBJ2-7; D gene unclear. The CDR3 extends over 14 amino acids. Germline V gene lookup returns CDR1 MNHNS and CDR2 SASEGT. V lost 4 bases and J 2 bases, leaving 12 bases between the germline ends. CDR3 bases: TGTGCCAGCAGTGTCAGATCTCCGCCCTACGAGCAGTACTTC. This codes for CASSVRSPPYEQYF.